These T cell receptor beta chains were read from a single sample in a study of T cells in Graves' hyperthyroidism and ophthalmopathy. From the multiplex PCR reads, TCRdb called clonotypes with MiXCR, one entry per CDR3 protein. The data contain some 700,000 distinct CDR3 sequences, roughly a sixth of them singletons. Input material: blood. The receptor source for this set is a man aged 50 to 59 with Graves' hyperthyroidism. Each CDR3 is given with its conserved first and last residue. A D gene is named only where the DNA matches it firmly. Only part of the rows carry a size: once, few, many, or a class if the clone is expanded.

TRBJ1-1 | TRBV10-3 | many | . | CAISGGGGNTEAFF | TGTGCCATCAGTGGAGGGGGGGGCAACACTGAAGCTTTCTTT
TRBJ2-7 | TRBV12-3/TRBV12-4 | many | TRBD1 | CASSQGQHYEQYF | TGTGCCAGCAGCCAGGGACAGCACTACGAGCAGTACTTC
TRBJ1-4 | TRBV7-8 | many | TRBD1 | CASSLVTGAKGNEKLFF | TGTGCCAGCAGCTTAGTAACAGGGGCGAAGGGGAATGAAAAACTGTTTTTT
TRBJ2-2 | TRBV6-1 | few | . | CASCPRQGHRNGELFF | TGTGCCAGCTGCCCGAGGCAGGGACATCGTAACGGGGAGCTGTTTTTT
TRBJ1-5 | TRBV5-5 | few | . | CASSKDGGNQPQHF | TGTGCCAGCAGCAAGGACGGGGGCAATCAGCCCCAGCATTTT
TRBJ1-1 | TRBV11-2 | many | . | CASSFDQPGRRKEAFF | TGTGCCAGCAGCTTCGATCAACCGGGACGGAGAAAAGAAGCTTTCTTT
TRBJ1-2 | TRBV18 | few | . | CASSPQRDTQGGYTF | TGTGCCAGCTCACCACAAAGGGACACCCAAGGCGGCTACACCTTC
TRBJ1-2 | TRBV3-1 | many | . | CASSQLGDYGYTF | TGTGCCAGCAGCCAATTGGGGGACTATGGCTACACCTTC
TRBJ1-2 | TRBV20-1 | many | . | CSARDQVRDTLGGYTF | TGCAGTGCTAGAGATCAGGTCAGGGACACCCTAGGGGGCTACACCTTC
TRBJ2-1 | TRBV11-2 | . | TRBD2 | CASSLVTSGSIGVNEQFF | TGTGCCAGCAGCTTAGTGACTAGCGGTTCGATTGGGGTCAATGAGCAGTTCTTC
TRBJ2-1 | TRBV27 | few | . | CASSSLLAGVSRGLEFF | TGTGCCAGCAGTTCCCTACTAGCAGGGGTTAGCAGGGGATTGGAGTTCTTC
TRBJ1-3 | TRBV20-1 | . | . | CSARDGDGPGNTIYF | TGCAGTGCTAGAGATGGGGATGGCCCTGGAAACACCATATATTTT
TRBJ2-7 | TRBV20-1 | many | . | CSARDYERSYEQYF | TGCAGTGCTAGAGATTACGAACGCTCCTACGAGCAGTACTTC
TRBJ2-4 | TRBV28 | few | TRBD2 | CASSHHLAGEINIQYF | TGTGCCAGCAGTCACCATCTAGCGGGAGAAATAAACATTCAGTACTTC
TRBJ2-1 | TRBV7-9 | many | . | CASRPVKRIRISAGDSSYNEQFF | TGTGCCAGCAGGCCTGTGAAGCGGATTCGGATTTCGGCGGGCGATAGCTCCTACAATGAGCAGTTCTTC
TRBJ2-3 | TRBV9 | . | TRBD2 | CASSEGLAGAVTDTQYF | TGTGCCAGCAGCGAGGGACTAGCGGGAGCTGTCACAGATACGCAGTATTTT
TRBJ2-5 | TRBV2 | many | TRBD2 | CASSGVRGKKEGLAGSQETQYF | TGTGCCAGCAGTGGAGTAAGGGGGAAAAAGGAGGGGCTAGCGGGAAGCCAAGAGACCCAGTACTTC
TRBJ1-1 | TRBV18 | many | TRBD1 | CASSPTGTPSTEAFF | TGTGCCAGCTCACCGACAGGGACTCCGAGCACTGAAGCTTTCTTT
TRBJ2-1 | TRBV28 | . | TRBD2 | CASSLVSVLAGGMGEQFF | TGTGCCAGCAGCTTGGTTAGCGTCCTAGCGGGGGGTATGGGGGAGCAGTTCTTC
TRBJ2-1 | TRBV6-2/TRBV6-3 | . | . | CASQTGFGQFF | TGTGCCAGTCAAACAGGGTTTGGGCAGTTCTTC
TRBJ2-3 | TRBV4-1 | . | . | CASSQAVGSSISADTQYF | TGCGCCAGCAGCCAAGCAGTCGGGAGTTCAATTAGCGCAGATACGCAGTATTTT
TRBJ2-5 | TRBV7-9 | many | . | CASSASRGPRDFQETQYF | TGTGCCAGCAGCGCCTCAAGGGGACCACGGGACTTCCAAGAGACCCAGTACTTC
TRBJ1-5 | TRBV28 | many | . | CASSDRYSNQPQHF | TGTGCCAGCAGTGACAGATATAGCAATCAGCCCCAGCATTTT
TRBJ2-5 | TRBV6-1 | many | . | CAGNTGKVGETQYF | TGTGCCGGAAATACAGGGAAGGTAGGAGAGACCCAGTACTTC
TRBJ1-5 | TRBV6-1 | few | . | CARDDQPQHF | TGTGCCCGCGACGATCAGCCCCAGCATTTT
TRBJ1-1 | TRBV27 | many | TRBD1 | CASSKQGGLTEAFF | TGTGCCAGCAGCAAACAGGGGGGGCTCACTGAAGCTTTCTTT
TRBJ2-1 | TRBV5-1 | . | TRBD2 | CASSLTPGLAGYNEQFF | TGCGCCAGCAGCTTAACACCGGGACTAGCGGGTTACAATGAGCAGTTCTTC
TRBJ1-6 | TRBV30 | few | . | CAWENPREPGGSPLHF | TGTGCCTGGGAGAATCCGAGAGAGCCGGGCGGTTCACCCCTCCACTTT
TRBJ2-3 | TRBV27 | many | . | CASSLGASMIGDTQYF | TGTGCCAGCAGTTTAGGGGCTAGCATGATCGGGGATACGCAGTATTTT
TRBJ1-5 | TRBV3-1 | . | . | CASSMGGSNQPQHF | TGTGCCAGCAGCATGGGGGGTAGCAATCAGCCCCAGCATTTT
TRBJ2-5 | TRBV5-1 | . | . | CASSRLSAGSKETQYF | TGCGCCAGCAGCCGACTATCTGCCGGCAGTAAAGAGACCCAGTACTTC
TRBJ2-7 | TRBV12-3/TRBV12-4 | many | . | CASSWGPEGAGYEQYF | TGTGCCAGCAGTTGGGGGCCTGAGGGAGCTGGCTACGAGCAGTACTTC
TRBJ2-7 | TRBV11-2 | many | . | CASSLDLTLQQYF | TGTGCCAGCAGCTTAGATCTCACGCTCCAGCAGTACTTC
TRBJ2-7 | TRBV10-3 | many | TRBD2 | CAIKAGENYEQYF | TGTGCCATCAAAGCGGGAGAGAACTACGAGCAGTACTTC
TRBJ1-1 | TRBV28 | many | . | CASSLHTVNTEAFF | TGTGCCAGCAGTTTACACACAGTGAACACTGAAGCTTTCTTT
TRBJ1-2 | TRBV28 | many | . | CASSLISRQKTNYGYTF | TGTGCCAGCAGTTTAATATCCCGACAGAAAACTAACTATGGCTACACCTTC
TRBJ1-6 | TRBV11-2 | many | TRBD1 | CASGGARTGGSPLHF | TGTGCCAGCGGCGGGGCTAGGACAGGGGGATCACCCCTCCACTTT
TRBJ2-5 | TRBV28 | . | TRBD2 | CASSLRLASGETQYF | TGTGCCAGCAGTTTACGACTAGCGAGCGGAGAGACCCAGTACTTC
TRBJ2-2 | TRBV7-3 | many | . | CASSRGRGANTGELFF | TGTGCCAGCAGCAGAGGACGTGGCGCGAACACCGGGGAGCTGTTTTTT
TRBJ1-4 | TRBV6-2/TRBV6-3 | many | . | CASSYNKGTSGTTNEKLFF | TGTGCCAGCAGTTACAACAAGGGGACGTCAGGAACAACTAATGAAAAACTGTTTTTT
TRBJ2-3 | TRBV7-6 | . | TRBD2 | CASSLGAGGSSDTQYF | TGTGCCAGCAGCTTGGGAGCGGGAGGCTCCTCAGATACGCAGTATTTT
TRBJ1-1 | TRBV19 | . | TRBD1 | CASSITRTGTTEAFF | TGTGCCAGTAGTATAACAAGGACAGGGACGACTGAAGCTTTCTTT
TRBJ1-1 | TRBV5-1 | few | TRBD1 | CASSLAPGQGRSEAFF | TGCGCCAGCAGCTTGGCCCCGGGACAGGGAAGGTCTGAAGCTTTCTTT
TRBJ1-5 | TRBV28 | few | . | CASNRRSYSNQPQHF | TGTGCCAGCAATCGCAGGAGCTATAGCAATCAGCCCCAGCATTTT
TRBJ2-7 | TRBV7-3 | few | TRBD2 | CASSLLGLAGGEQYF | TGTGCCAGCAGCTTACTAGGACTAGCGGGAGGCGAGCAGTACTTC
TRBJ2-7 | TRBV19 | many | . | CASPSGAVRFYEQYF | TGTGCCAGTCCCTCAGGGGCAGTTCGGTTCTACGAGCAGTACTTC
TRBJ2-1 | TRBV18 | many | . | CASSPPGPGYEQFF | TGTGCCAGCTCACCTCCGGGCCCGGGGTATGAGCAGTTCTTC
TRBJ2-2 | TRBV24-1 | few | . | CATSDPGTPNTGELFF | TGTGCCACCAGTGATCCCGGGACACCGAACACCGGGGAGCTGTTTTTT
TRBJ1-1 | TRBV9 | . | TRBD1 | CASSFRGPGGNTEAFF | TGTGCCAGCAGCTTCCGAGGGCCAGGGGGGAACACTGAAGCTTTCTTT
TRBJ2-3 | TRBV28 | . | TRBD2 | CASSSREAGVLDTQYF | TGTGCCAGCAGTTCCCGGGAAGCGGGAGTTTTGGATACGCAGTATTTT
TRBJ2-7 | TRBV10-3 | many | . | CATREVGISYEQYF | TGTGCCACCAGGGAAGTCGGGATCAGTTACGAGCAGTACTTC
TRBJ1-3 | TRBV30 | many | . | CAWSFRESGNTIYF | TGTGCCTGGAGTTTCAGGGAATCTGGAAACACCATATATTTT
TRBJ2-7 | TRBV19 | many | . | CASSTPWQGTTYEQYF | TGTGCCAGTAGTACCCCGTGGCAGGGGACTACCTACGAGCAGTACTTC
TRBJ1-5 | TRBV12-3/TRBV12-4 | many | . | CASSLLDGYSRRSNQPQHF | TGTGCCAGCAGTTTACTCGATGGGTACAGCCGTCGGAGCAATCAGCCCCAGCATTTT
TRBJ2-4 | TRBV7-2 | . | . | CASSLRDLAKNIQYF | TGTGCCAGCAGCTTACGGGACTTAGCCAAAAACATTCAGTACTTC
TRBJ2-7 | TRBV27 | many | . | CASSLTRHTFEQYF | TGTGCCAGCAGTTTAACGAGACACACCTTCGAGCAGTACTTC
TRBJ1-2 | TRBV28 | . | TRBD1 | CASSLNQGASTANYGYTF | TGTGCCAGCAGTTTAAACCAGGGGGCCTCCACCGCCAACTATGGCTACACCTTC
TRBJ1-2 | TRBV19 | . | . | CASSIGARDIGGYTF | TGTGCCAGTAGTATAGGCGCCAGGGACATCGGTGGCTACACCTTC
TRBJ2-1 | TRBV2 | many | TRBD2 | CASRLPGGGDSWFF | TGTGCCAGCAGACTACCAGGCGGGGGGGACTCCTGGTTCTTC
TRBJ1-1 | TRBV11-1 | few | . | CASSPDLTGLDTEAFF | TGTGCCAGCAGCCCAGATCTTACGGGGCTCGACACTGAAGCTTTCTTT